Listed here are 10 T cell receptor beta chains from one sample, sequenced in a study of PD-1 blockade in classical Hodgkin lymphoma. As to time point: cycle 4 day 1 (C4D1), after 6 weeks of nivolumab. Brentuximab vedotin exposure varied among the patients, all of whom had relapsed after autologous stem cell transplantation. Produced via immunoSEQ multiplex PCR; TCRdb's table is partial and in-frame only. The sample lists tens of thousands of clones, more than 75% seen once, with 22% in the top ten. Material: peripheral blood mononuclear cells (PBMCs), obtained before the fourth cycle of nivolumab. The receptor source for this set is a human donor with classical Hodgkin lymphoma.

The CDR3: CASSPRQGPDGYTF. CDR3 bases: TGTGCCAGTAGTCCACGACAGGGGCCAGATGGCTACACCTTC. V gene TRBV19 combines with J gene TRBJ1-2; 8 bases match TRBD1. Germline CDR1 LNHDA, CDR2 SQIVND (reference sequence). Trimming took 5 bases from V and 6 from J; bases not matched to a gene: 8. This CDR3 is built from 14 residues.

V usage is TRBV2 and J usage is TRBJ2-4; D unresolved. Germline V gives CDR1 SNHLY, CDR2 FYNNEI. The CDR3 is made up of 15 amino acids. V was shortened by 2 bases and J by 2 bases, with 10 bases between the two germline ends. This CDR3 is CASSESWGSKNIQYF. Here the CDR3 DNA reads TGTGCCAGCAGTGAATCATGGGGTTCCAAAAACATTCAGTACTTC.

This rearrangement joins TRBV6-5 to TRBJ1-1; TRBD1 aligns across 8 bases. Trimming at V came to 5 bases and at J to 4 bases, leaving 3 bases not matched to a gene. CDR1 MNHEY and CDR2 SVGAGI come from the germline V gene. There are 13 residues in the CDR3. CDR3 bases: TGTGCCAGCAGTGTAGACAGGGGCACTGAAGCTTTCTTT. Its protein is CASSVDRGTEAFF.

The CDR3 DNA reads as TGCGCCAGCAGCTGGGCCGGGACTCCCAAAGATACGCAGTATTTT. This codes for CASSWAGTPKDTQYF. The gene calls are TRBV5-1 and TRBJ2-3, with a weak D call TRBD2 (6 bases). The V and J ends lost 3 bases and 5 bases respectively, with 16 bases between them. This CDR3 is built from 15 residues. Germline V lookup: CDR1 SGHRS, CDR2 YFSETQ.

This chain uses TRBV30 with TRBJ1-6; no firm D call. The CDR3 is made up of 11 amino acids. The germline V and J ends were trimmed by 5 bases and 7 bases, with 6 bases remaining between them. Germline V gene lookup returns CDR1 GTSNPN and CDR2 SVGIG (reference sequence). The CDR3 protein is CAWRRNSPLHF. The CDR3 coding sequence is TGTGCCTGGCGCCGAAATTCACCCCTCCACTTT.

This sequence joins TRBV5-4 and TRBJ1-5; TRBD1 might be the D (5 bases). CDR3 length: 13 amino acids. V dropped 8 bases and J dropped 2 bases, with 11 bases sitting between them. CDR1 and CDR2 from the germline V gene are SGHNT and YYREEE (reference sequence). The CDR3 region is CARGRSRNQPQHF. In DNA form, the CDR3 reads TGTGCCAGGGGACGGAGCCGCAATCAGCCCCAGCATTTT.

V gene TRBV4-1 combines with J gene TRBJ2-5, with 9 nucleotides matching TRBD1. The ends lost 0 bases at V and 4 bases at J; junction bases unmatched: 6. Germline CDR1 MGHRA, CDR2 YSYEKL. The CDR3 has 16 amino acids. The CDR3 nucleotides are TGCGCCAGCAGCCAAGACCTCGACAGGGGGATAGAGACCCAGTACTTC. Encoded protein: CASSQDLDRGIETQYF.

The rearrangement uses TRBV6-1 and TRBJ1-5, with 8 bases that match TRBD1. CDR1 and CDR2 (germline): MNHNS, SASEGT. V lost 4 bases, J lost 3 bases, and 5 bases stayed unmatched. The CDR3 has 15 amino acids. The DNA of the CDR3 is TGTGCCAGCAGTGGAGGACAGGGCCTCAATCAGCCCCAGCATTTT. It translates to CASSGGQGLNQPQHF.

This rearrangement joins TRBV6-6 to TRBJ2-7; 11 nucleotides match TRBD2. This CDR3 has 15 amino acids. Losses at the gene ends were 5 bases for V and 2 bases for J; bases not matched to a gene: 5. Germline V gene data show CDR1 as MNHNY and CDR2 as SVGAGI (reference sequence). Here the CDR3 reads CASSRGLAATYEQYF. CDR3 nucleotides: TGTGCCAGCAGTAGGGGACTAGCGGCCACCTACGAGCAGTACTTC.

The genes are TRBV5-4 and TRBJ2-7; D may be TRBD1 or TRBD2 (5 bases each). The V end lost 2 bases, the J end lost 2 bases, and 11 bases lay between the germline ends. This CDR3 comprises 14 residues. Germline CDR1 is SGHNT and CDR2 is YYREEE (reference sequence). DNA for the CDR3: TGTGCCAGCAGCTTCGGGGACGGGACCTACGAGCAGTACTTC. Translating gives CASSFGDGTYEQYF.